This T cell receptor beta chain was captured by sequencing in a study of OX40 agonist ivuxolimab in advanced cancers. The data were produced by immunoSEQ multiplex PCR, yet TCRdb's version contains in-frame clones alone and is incomplete. The table shows tens of thousands of clones, with about 86% occurring only once. The germline V gene has CDR1 SGDLS and CDR2 YYNGEE. The V segment lost 2 bases and the J segment 3 bases; nucleotides outside the gene matches: 3. CDR3 length: 15 residues. The sample in question was CD4+ or CD8+ T cells sorted from blood, obtained in a trial of the OX40 agonist ivuxolimab. V usage is TRBV9 and J usage is TRBJ2-1, with 9 positions matching TRBD2. The TCR comes from an adult with an advanced solid tumor such as melanoma, head and neck, liver or kidney cancer. The CDR3 DNA is TGTGCCAGCAGCGTTAGCGGGGGCTACTACAATGAGCAGTTCTTC. It is translated as CASSVSGGYYNEQFF. Full variable domain (missing parts from reference TRBV9 and TRBJ2-1): DSGVTQTPKHLITATGQRVTLRCSPRSGDLSVYWYQQSLDQGLQFLIQYYNGEERAKGNILERFSAQQFPDLHSELNLSSLELGDSALYFCASSVSGGYYNEQFFGPGTRLTVL.